These 25 T cell receptor beta chains came from one sample sequenced in a study of blood T cell repertoires in COVID-19. The method was immunoSEQ multiplex PCR; TCRdb's version includes in-frame clones alone and lacks a portion of them. The sample has some 300,000 clones; approximately 90% are singletons. Sequences were obtained from peripheral blood. These receptors originate from a man aged 18 to 29 with active or convalescent COVID-19.

The chain is built from TRBV7-6 and TRBJ1-3; 7 bases line up with TRBD1. Trimming cost V 5 bases and J 0 bases; bases outside gene matches: 7. Germline lookup yields CDR1 SGHVS and CDR2 FNYEAQ. This CDR3 is built from 16 residues. The CDR3, as DNA: TGTGCCAGCAGCCCCCGGACAGGTATCTCTGGAAACACCATATATTTT. Translated, it gives CASSPRTGISGNTIYF.

The chain couples TRBV5-4 to TRBJ1-6, with TRBD1 identical over 9 bases. The CDR3 spans 14 residues. V shed 4 bases and J 7 bases; nucleotides not matched to a gene: 3. The V gene's germline CDR1 is SGHNT and CDR2 YYREEE (reference sequence). The CDR3 here is CASSTTGGNSPLHF. Here the CDR3 DNA reads TGTGCCAGCAGCACCACAGGGGGCAATTCACCCCTCCACTTT.

The V call is TRBV13, the J call TRBJ2-7, with TRBD1 identical over 9 bases. Germline V lookup: CDR1 PRHDT, CDR2 FYEKMQ (reference sequence). After removal of 4 bases from V and 5 bases from J, the junction contained 9 bases not matched to a gene. The length of the CDR3 is 15 residues. The DNA for the CDR3 is TGTGCCAGCAGCTCTACCCGGGACAGGGTCGACGAGCAGTACTTC. The encoded protein is CASSSTRDRVDEQYF. Variable domain in full (rest from reference TRBV13 and TRBJ2-7): AAGVIQSPRHLIKEKRETATLKCYPIPRHDTVYWYQQGPGQDPQFLISFYEKMQSDKGSIPDRFSAQQFSDYHSELNMSSLELGDSALYFCASSSTRDRVDEQYFGPGTRLTVT.

J is TRBJ1-4 and V is TRBV30; D is unclear. Germline V gives CDR1 GTSNPN, CDR2 SVGIG (reference sequence). The CDR3 is 18 residues long. The V end was cut by 2 bases, the J end by 4 bases, with 23 bases between. The CDR3 coding sequence is TGTGCCTGGAGTAGACAACCCCGAGACCGAAAACTTAATGAAAAACTGTTTTTT. Translating it yields CAWSRQPRDRKLNEKLFF.

The V and J genes are TRBV6-1 and TRBJ2-7, with D possibly matching TRBD2 (7 bases). V lost 1 base to trimming and J lost 1 base, with 17 bases between them. The CDR3 covers 17 residues. Germline V CDR1 and CDR2: MNHNS, SASEGT. This CDR3 reads CASSEEEGGGPSYEQYF. CDR3 bases: TGTGCCAGCAGTGAAGAGGAAGGGGGAGGGCCGTCCTACGAGCAGTACTTC.

The chain couples TRBV2 to TRBJ2-5; 7 bases line up with TRBD2. CDR1 is SNHLY, CDR2 FYNNEI, per germline. CDR3 size: 13 residues. V trimming: 9 bases; J trimming: 5 bases; junction bases outside the gene matches: 9. CDR3 nucleotides: TGTGCCAGACGAAGACTAGCACGGGAGACCCAGTACTTC. It encodes CARRRLARETQYF.

The chain joins TRBV5-1 to TRBJ1-4; 10 nucleotides line up with TRBD1. CDR1 is SGHRS, CDR2 YFSETQ, per germline. CDR3 length equals 15 residues. Trimming at V came to 4 bases and at J to 5 bases, leaving 5 bases not matched to a gene. The chain's CDR3 is CASSPQGQGNEKLFF. In nucleotides, the CDR3 is TGCGCCAGCAGCCCACAGGGACAGGGGAATGAAAAACTGTTTTTT.

V and J are TRBV5-1 and TRBJ2-7; D is possibly TRBD2 (7 bases). This CDR3 comprises 15 residues. Between the trimmed V and J ends, which lost 1 base and 7 bases, there was a span of 18 bases. Germline CDR1 is SGHRS and CDR2 is YFSETQ. The CDR3 region is CASSLSGTNTREQYF. CDR3 nucleotide sequence: TGCGCCAGCAGCTTGAGCGGGACAAACACGCGAGAGCAGTACTTC.

J is TRBJ2-7 and V is TRBV12-3 or TRBV12-4, with 7 positions matching TRBD1. V lost 5 bases and J lost 5; bases outside the gene matches: 6. The CDR3 is 13 residues long. DNA of the CDR3: TGTGCCAGCAGTCAGACAGGGATCCACGAGCAGTACTTC. Amino acids: CASSQTGIHEQYF.

The chain uses TRBV15 and TRBJ1-6; TRBD1 matches 7 bases. Germline values: CDR1 LNHNV, CDR2 YYDKDF (reference sequence). After removal of 0 bases from V and 5 bases from J, the junction contained 7 bases not matched to a gene. The CDR3 contains 17 residues. The CDR3, as DNA: TGTGCCACCAGCAGAGACCGGGGGACAGAGAATAATTCACCCCTCCACTTT. This codes for CATSRDRGTENNSPLHF. The entire variable domain, with the rest obtained from reference TRBV15 and TRBJ1-6, is as follows: DAMVIQNPRYQVTQFGKPVTLSCSQTLNHNVMYWYQQKSSQAPKLLFHYYDKDFNNEADTPDNFQSRRPNTSFCFLDIRSPGLGDTAMYLCATSRDRGTENNSPLHFGNGTRLTVT.

The chain links TRBV7-9 to TRBJ2-7; 7 bases align to TRBD1. The CDR3 spans 15 residues. Germline lookup yields CDR1 SEHNR and CDR2 FQNEAQ (reference sequence). V lost 5 bases, J lost 2 bases, and 9 bases stayed unmatched. CDR3 DNA sequence: TGTGCCAGCAGCCCCACTACAGGGGTCACCTACGAGCAGTACTTC. It yields the protein CASSPTTGVTYEQYF.

Ten or more counts support this clone. This chain uses TRBV7-8 with TRBJ1-3; no clear D gene. This CDR3 has 15 amino acids. V gave up 1 base and J gave up 4 bases, with 11 bases separating them. In germline, CDR1 is SGHVS, CDR2 FQNEAQ. CDR3 DNA sequence: TGTGCCAGCAGCTTAGTAGCCTTCTCGGGAAACACCATATATTTT. Its protein product is CASSLVAFSGNTIYF. Variable domain in full (rest from reference TRBV7-8 and TRBJ1-3): GAGVSQSPRYKVAKRGQDVALRCDPISGHVSLFWYQQALGQGPEFLTYFQNEAQLDKSGLPSDRFFAERPEGSVSTLKIQRTQQEDSAVYLCASSLVAFSGNTIYFGEGSWLTVV.

The rearrangement joins TRBV7-8 to TRBJ2-3; 11 bases agree with TRBD2. CDR3 size: 17 residues. V shed 5 bases, J shed 2 bases, and the junction held 9 bases outside the gene matches. Germline CDR1 and CDR2: SGHVS and FQNEAQ. The CDR3 sequence: CASSALLLAGATDTQYF. CDR3 sequence (DNA): TGTGCCAGCAGCGCCCTCCTACTAGCGGGGGCCACAGATACGCAGTATTTT.

The rearrangement links TRBV7-8 to TRBJ2-5, with D unclear. CDR1 SGHVS and CDR2 FQNEAQ come from the germline V gene. This CDR3 comprises 14 residues. V was clipped by 2 bases and J by 1 base, with 8 bases between them. The CDR3 is CASSLPLLQETQYF. The CDR3 nucleotides read TGTGCCAGCAGCTTACCCCTACTCCAAGAGACCCAGTACTTC. Supplemented by reference TRBV7-8 and TRBJ2-5, the full variable domain reads GAGVSQSPRYKVAKRGQDVALRCDPISGHVSLFWYQQALGQGPEFLTYFQNEAQLDKSGLPSDRFFAERPEGSVSTLKIQRTQQEDSAVYLCASSLPLLQETQYFGPGTRLLVL.

The chain has TRBV18 and TRBJ1-2; D is unclear. CDR3 size: 14 residues. The V and J ends lost 2 bases and 6 bases respectively, with 13 bases between them. Germline V gene lookup returns CDR1 KGHSH and CDR2 LQKENI. This chain's CDR3 is CASSPKDGVHGYTF. CDR3 nucleotides: TGTGCCAGCTCACCAAAAGACGGAGTCCATGGCTACACCTTC.

The chain has TRBV2 and TRBJ2-7; unclear D gene. Germline V gene lookup returns CDR1 SNHLY and CDR2 FYNNEI. This CDR3 is built from 11 residues. The V gene lost 10 bases and the J gene lost 0 bases, with 7 bases spanning the gap. CDR3 protein: CATTASYEQYF. As DNA, the CDR3 is TGTGCCACAACAGCCTCCTACGAGCAGTACTTC.

A few counts support this clone. This rearrangement joins TRBV3-1 (or the pseudogene TRBV3-2) to TRBJ2-1; no clear D. V was shortened by 0 bases and J by 2 bases, with 11 bases between the two germline ends. The germline CDR1 and CDR2 sequences are LGHDT and YNNKEL (reference sequence). This CDR3 is 16 amino acids long. The chain's CDR3 is CASSQDSPPAYNEQFF. CDR3 nucleotide sequence: TGTGCCAGCAGCCAAGATTCCCCTCCCGCCTACAATGAGCAGTTCTTC.

V and J are TRBV7-2 and TRBJ1-5, with TRBD1 matching 9 bases. CDR1 and CDR2 from the germline V gene are SGHTA and FQGNSA. J lost 6 bases, V lost 3 bases, and 6 bases had no gene match. The CDR3 spans 15 residues. DNA for the CDR3: TGTGCCAGCAGCTTTGAAACAGGGGGCGTTCAGCCCCAGCATTTT. This sequence encodes CASSFETGGVQPQHF.

The chain uses TRBV24-1 and TRBJ2-5; possibly TRBD2 for D (6 bases). The CDR3 covers 15 residues. Trimming pared 0 bases from V and 1 base from J, leaving 8 bases between. The germline gives CDR1 KGHDR, CDR2 SFDVKD. For the CDR3, the DNA is TGTGCCACCAGTGATTTGCTGGAGGGCCAAGAGACCCAGTACTTC. It codes for CATSDLLEGQETQYF.

This chain joins TRBV18 and TRBJ2-5, with 7 nucleotides matching TRBD2. The CDR3 is made up of 14 amino acids. V shed 3 bases and J 5 bases; nucleotides not matched to a gene: 6. CDR1 is KGHSH, CDR2 LQKENI, per germline. CDR3 region: CASSPGLGWETQYF. The DNA for the CDR3 is TGTGCCAGCTCACCTGGACTAGGATGGGAGACCCAGTACTTC.

This clone was seen a few times. The J gene is TRBJ1-2, the V gene TRBV5-1; TRBD1 matches at 10 bases. The CDR3 consists of 16 residues. J was trimmed by 3 bases and V by 3 bases; bases with no gene match: 8. CDR1 and CDR2 (germline): SGHRS, YFSETQ. DNA for the CDR3: TGCGCCAGCAGCTCGACAGGGGGCAGCTTCGACTATGGCTACACCTTC. This gives the protein CASSSTGGSFDYGYTF.

The V call is TRBV9, the J call TRBJ2-3; D might be TRBD1 (6 bases). Germline V gene data show CDR1 as SGDLS and CDR2 as YYNGEE. V was shortened by 3 bases and J by 4 bases, with 21 bases between the two germline ends. This CDR3 has 17 residues. CDR3 sequence (DNA): TGTGCCAGCAGCGCCGGTTTTACAGGGTCAACGGCAGATACGCAGTATTTT. Its protein product is CASSAGFTGSTADTQYF.

The chain is built from TRBV7-9 and TRBJ1-4; the match to TRBD1 covers 8 bases. The CDR3 is 16 amino acids. The trim removed 1 base at V and 0 bases at J, leaving 1 base unmatched. Germline V gene data show CDR1 as SEHNR and CDR2 as FQNEAQ (reference sequence). Here the CDR3 reads CASSLGTGPTNEKLFF. The CDR3 DNA reads as TGTGCCAGCAGCTTAGGGACAGGGCCAACTAATGAAAAACTGTTTTTT.

This clone was counted between two and nine times. The rearrangement joins TRBV10-3 to TRBJ1-5; D is unclear. Trimming removed 10 bases from V and 4 bases from J, with 20 bases in between. CDR3 length: 15 amino acids. Germline V gene lookup returns CDR1 ENHRY and CDR2 SYGVKD. CDR3 DNA: TGTGCCACCAGCGCCGAGAGCCGGTCTAATCAGCCCCAGCATTTT. Amino acid sequence: CATSAESRSNQPQHF.

The chain couples TRBV10-3 to TRBJ2-7; a weak D match, TRBD1 (5 bases). V was cut by 8 bases and J by 2 bases, with 13 bases left in between. The germline CDR1 and CDR2 sequences are ENHRY and SYGVKD. This CDR3 region has 13 residues. In DNA, the CDR3 is TGTGCCATCGGGCTAGACAGTCCCTACGAGCAGTACTTC. This codes for CAIGLDSPYEQYF.